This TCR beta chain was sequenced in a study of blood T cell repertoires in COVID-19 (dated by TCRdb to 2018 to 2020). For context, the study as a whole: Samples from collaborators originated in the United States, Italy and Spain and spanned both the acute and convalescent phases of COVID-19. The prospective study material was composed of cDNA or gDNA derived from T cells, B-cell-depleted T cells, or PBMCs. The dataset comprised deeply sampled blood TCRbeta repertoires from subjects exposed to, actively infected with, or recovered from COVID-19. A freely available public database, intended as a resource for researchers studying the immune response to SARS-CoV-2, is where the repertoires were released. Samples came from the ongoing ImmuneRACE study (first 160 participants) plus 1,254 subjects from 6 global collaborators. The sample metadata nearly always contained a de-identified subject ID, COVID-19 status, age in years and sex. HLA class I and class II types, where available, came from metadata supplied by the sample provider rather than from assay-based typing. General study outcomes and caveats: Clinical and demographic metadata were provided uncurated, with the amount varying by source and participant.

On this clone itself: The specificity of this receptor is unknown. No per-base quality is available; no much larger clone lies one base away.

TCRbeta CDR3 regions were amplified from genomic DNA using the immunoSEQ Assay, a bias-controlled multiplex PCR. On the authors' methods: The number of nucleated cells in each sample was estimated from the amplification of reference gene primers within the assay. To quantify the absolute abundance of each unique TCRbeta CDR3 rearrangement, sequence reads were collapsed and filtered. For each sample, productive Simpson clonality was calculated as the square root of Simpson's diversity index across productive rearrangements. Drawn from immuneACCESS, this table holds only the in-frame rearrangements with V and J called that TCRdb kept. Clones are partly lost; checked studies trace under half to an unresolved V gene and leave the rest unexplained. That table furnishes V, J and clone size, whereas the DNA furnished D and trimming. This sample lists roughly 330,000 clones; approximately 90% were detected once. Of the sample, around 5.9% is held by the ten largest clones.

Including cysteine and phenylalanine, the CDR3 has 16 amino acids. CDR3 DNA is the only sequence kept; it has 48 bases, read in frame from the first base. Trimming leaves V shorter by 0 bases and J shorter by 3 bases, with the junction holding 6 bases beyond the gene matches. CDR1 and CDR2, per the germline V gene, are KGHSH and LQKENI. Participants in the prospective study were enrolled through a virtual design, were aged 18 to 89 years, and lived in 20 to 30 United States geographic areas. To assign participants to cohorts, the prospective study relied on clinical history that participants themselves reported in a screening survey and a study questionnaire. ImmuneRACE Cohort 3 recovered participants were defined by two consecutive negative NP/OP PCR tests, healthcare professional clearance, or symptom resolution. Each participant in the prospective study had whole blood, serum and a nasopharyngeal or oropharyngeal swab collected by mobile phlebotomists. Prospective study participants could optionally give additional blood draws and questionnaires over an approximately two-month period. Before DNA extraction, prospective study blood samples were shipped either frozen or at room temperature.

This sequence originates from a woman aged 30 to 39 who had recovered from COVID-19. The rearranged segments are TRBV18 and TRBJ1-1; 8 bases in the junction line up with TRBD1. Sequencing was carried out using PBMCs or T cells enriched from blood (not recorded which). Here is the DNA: TGTGCCAGCTCACCACCAGACAGGGGTCGGGACACTGAAGCTTTCTTT. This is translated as CASSPPDRGRDTEAFF.